The 3 T cell receptor beta chains given below trace back to one sample, sequenced in a study of blood T cells in healthy people across ages. Primers used in a second PCR of roughly 7 to 12 cycles were a sample-barcoded 5' primer and a J-beta primer mix. TCRdb reanalysed the 5' RACE reads using MiXCR and keeps one entry per CDR3 protein. The sample has 700,000 to 800,000 distinct CDR3 sequences; roughly 43% are singletons. Sample: blood. Source of these receptors: a woman aged 60 to 75 in good health.

The V and J genes are TRBV29-1 and TRBJ1-2, with D unresolved. V was shortened by 4 bases and J by 6 bases, with 18 bases between the two germline ends. The CDR3 extends over 14 amino acids. Per germline, CDR1 SQVTM and CDR2 ANQGSEA. CDR3 DNA: TGCAGCGTTGGGCGGGTACCCTCATCGGATGGCTACACCTTC. Its protein product is CSVGRVPSSDGYTF.

This clonotype was observed a handful of times. The CDR3 nucleotides are TGTGCCAGCAGCTTAAATGGACAGGGGTATAGCAATCAGCCCCAGCATTTT. It codes for CASSLNGQGYSNQPQHF. The chain combines TRBV11-2 with TRBJ1-5; 9 positions agree with TRBD1. The V and J ends lost 2 bases and 0 bases, in that order; junction bases with no gene match: 5. Looked up from germline, CDR1 is SGHAT and CDR2 is FQNNGV. The CDR3 has 17 residues.

As regards this clonotype: Being one base from a much bigger clone, this may be a read error. The V call is TRBV30, the J call TRBJ2-1; D gene unclear. V dropped 1 base and J dropped 8 bases, with 15 bases sitting between them. Germline V gene lookup returns CDR1 GTSNPN and CDR2 SVGIG (reference sequence). The length of the CDR3 is 14 residues. DNA for the CDR3: TGTGCCTGGAGTGAACGGGCATCTGGCGATGAGCAGTTCTTC. Translation gives CAWSERASGDEQFF.